This T cell receptor beta chain was identified in a study of lymphopenia after photon versus proton radiotherapy. CDR3 length: 15 residues. Germline V gene sequence: CDR1 LGHNA, CDR2 YNFKEQ. Trimming took off 1 base at V and 4 bases at J, with 10 bases between the two ends. TCRdb's table, derived via immunoSEQ multiplex PCR, lists solely in-frame clones and lacks some. The data contain over 50,000 clones, about 86% of them singletons. The study, taken as a whole, reports: Relative stability marked proton patients; photon patients lost diversity and naive cells. Survival link was tested only in deceased patients; proton benefit remains a possibility. In patients who died, overall survival fell as post-nadir TCR diversity dropped more. Post-nadir diversity loss with photons came from oligoclonal expansion, particularly CD8+ Temra cells.

As for this clone: Its matching antigen is unknown.

Sequences were derived from peripheral blood, sampled from a patient treated with photon-based radiotherapy. The chain uses TRBV4-2 and TRBJ1-4; D unclear. The origin of this receptor is a man aged 35-49 years with gastric cancer. CDR3: CASSQVRGGNEKLFF. DNA of the CDR3: TGTGCCAGCAGCCAAGTGCGGGGAGGTAATGAAAAACTGTTTTTT.